Listed below are T cell receptor beta chains from one sample, sequenced in a study of blood T cell repertoires in COVID-19. This table comes from immunoSEQ multiplex PCR, and its TCRdb copy is limited to in-frame clones, with some not included. The sample contains about 40,000 clones, more than 85% of which appear only once. The sample was peripheral blood. These receptors were obtained from a man in his fifties or sixties in a cohort sampled during active COVID-19. The CDR3 runs from the conserved cysteine through the conserved F or W. A D gene is named only where the DNA matches it firmly. The size entry is marked missing in some rows and otherwise reads once, few, many or a size class.

clone_size d_call j_call v_call cdr3_aa cdr3_nt
NA TRBD1 TRBJ2-2 TRBV3-1/TRBV3-2 CASSPEGQRIMNRELFF TGTGCCAGCAGCCCCGAGGGACAGAGAATTATGAACAGGGAGCTGTTTTTT
NA TRBD1 TRBJ2-1 TRBV25-1 CASSDRGPDEQFF TGTGCCAGCAGTGACAGGGGGCCGGATGAGCAGTTCTTC
NA TRBD1 TRBJ2-7 TRBV4-3 CASSHGGQGIQEQYF TGCGCCAGCAGCCATGGGGGACAGGGTATTCAGGAGCAGTACTTC
NA TRBD1 TRBJ1-2 TRBV28 CASSSHRGVVWGYTF TGTGCCAGCAGTTCCCACAGGGGAGTTGTATGGGGCTACACCTTC
NA TRBD1 TRBJ1-4 TRBV11-1 CASSHSGTGGEKLFF TGTGCCAGCAGCCATTCCGGGACAGGCGGTGAAAAACTGTTTTTT
NA TRBD1 TRBJ1-1 TRBV30 CAWSAGGGYTEAFF TGTGCCTGGAGTGCAGGGGGCGGTTACACTGAAGCTTTCTTT
once TRBD1 TRBJ1-1 TRBV2 CASSDGTGPGNTEAFF TGTGCCAGCAGTGATGGGACAGGGCCCGGTAACACTGAAGCTTTCTTT
NA NA TRBJ2-1 TRBV13 CASSLYSNEQFF TGTGCCAGCAGCCTTTACAGCAATGAGCAGTTCTTC
NA TRBD2 TRBJ2-1 TRBV11-2 CASSLRTGGGYNEQFF TGTGCCAGCAGCTTAAGGACGGGAGGGGGATACAATGAGCAGTTCTTC
NA TRBD2 TRBJ2-1 TRBV27 CASSLYPPAGGPLNEQFF TGTGCCAGCAGTTTATATCCCCCGGCGGGGGGGCCCCTCAATGAGCAGTTCTTC
NA TRBD1 TRBJ1-4 TRBV2 CASIGTGPEKLFF TGTGCCAGCATTGGGACAGGCCCCGAAAAACTGTTTTTT
NA NA TRBJ2-3 TRBV6-6 CASSYSVYTSTDTQYF TGTGCCAGCAGTTACTCCGTATATACAAGCACAGATACGCAGTATTTT
NA NA TRBJ2-7 TRBV5-1 CASSLGDRLAYEQYF TGCGCCAGCAGCTTGGGAGACAGGCTAGCCTACGAGCAGTACTTC
NA NA TRBJ1-5 TRBV11-2 CASSLYSDQPQHF TGTGCCAGCAGCCTCTATAGTGATCAGCCCCAGCATTTT
NA TRBD2 TRBJ2-1 TRBV6-5 CASIAGGLNEQFF TGTGCCAGCATAGCGGGAGGGCTCAATGAGCAGTTCTTC
NA NA TRBJ1-3 TRBV13 CASSAGLYSGNTIYF TGTGCCAGCAGCGCTGGACTCTACTCTGGAAACACCATATATTTT
NA NA TRBJ1-1 TRBV5-4 CASSPGSNTEAFF TGTGCCAGCAGCCCGGGTTCGAACACTGAAGCTTTCTTT
NA TRBD2 TRBJ2-7 TRBV19 CASSIASSGGALAREQYF TGTGCCAGTAGTATAGCATCTAGCGGGGGGGCCTTAGCGCGCGAGCAGTACTTC
NA TRBD2 TRBJ2-3 TRBV9 CASSASGRPTDTQYF TGTGCCAGCAGCGCCAGCGGGAGACCAACAGATACGCAGTATTTT
NA TRBD2 TRBJ2-3 TRBV7-2 CASSLWGASGVTDTQYF TGTGCCAGCAGCTTATGGGGGGCTAGCGGGGTAACAGATACGCAGTATTTT
NA NA TRBJ1-2 TRBV7-9 CASSLGGLGGRYGYTF TGTGCCAGCAGCTTAGGAGGGCTGGGCGGACGATATGGCTACACCTTC
few NA TRBJ2-7 TRBV7-2 CASSQDTYYEQYF TGTGCCAGCAGCCAGGACACTTACTACGAGCAGTACTTC
few TRBD1 TRBJ1-4 TRBV27 CASSLSRTGGGEKLFF TGTGCCAGCAGTTTATCACGGACAGGGGGCGGGGAAAAACTGTTTTTT
once NA TRBJ2-1 TRBV5-6 CASELRWNEQFF TGTGCCAGTGAACTTAGATGGAATGAGCAGTTCTTC
NA TRBD2 TRBJ2-5 TRBV5-1 CASSFGWTSASRETQYF TGCGCCAGCAGCTTTGGGTGGACTAGCGCGAGCAGAGAGACCCAGTACTTC
few NA TRBJ1-5 TRBV6-6 CASSYSGGGRNQPQHF TGTGCCAGCAGTTACTCCGGCGGGGGACGCAATCAGCCCCAGCATTTT
NA TRBD1 TRBJ1-5 TRBV6-5 CASSYGQGAQPQHF TGTGCCAGCAGTTATGGACAGGGTGCACAGCCCCAGCATTTT
once TRBD1 TRBJ2-5 TRBV24-1 CATSRTGGGEETQYF TGTGCCACCAGTCGGACAGGGGGAGGGGAAGAGACCCAGTACTTC
NA TRBD1 TRBJ1-2 TRBV4-3 CASSQDDLGQGAGYGYTF TGCGCCAGCAGCCAAGATGATTTAGGGCAGGGGGCGGGTTATGGCTACACCTTC
NA NA TRBJ1-2 TRBV6-5 CASSYGGKGYTF TGTGCCAGCAGTTACGGGGGCAAGGGCTACACCTTC
NA TRBD1 TRBJ1-2 TRBV24-1 CATSDPGQGLSYGYTF TGTGCCACCAGTGACCCGGGACAGGGTTTGAGCTATGGCTACACCTTC
NA NA TRBJ2-2 TRBV11-3 CASSSRGAGELFF TGTGCCAGCAGTTCCAGGGGCGCCGGGGAGCTGTTTTTT
NA TRBD2 TRBJ2-1 TRBV6-5 CASSYSGLAGGTEQFF TGTGCCAGCAGTTACTCGGGCCTAGCGGGAGGGACTGAGCAGTTCTTC
once TRBD1 TRBJ2-5 TRBV10-2 CASSPTGGWEGETQYF TGCGCCAGCAGTCCGACAGGGGGCTGGGAAGGAGAGACCCAGTACTTC
NA NA TRBJ1-5 TRBV12-3/TRBV12-4 CASSFLENQPQHF NA
medium-sized TRBD1 TRBJ2-7 TRBV19 CASSAGGTGDYEQYF TGTGCCAGTAGCGCTGGGGGGACAGGGGACTACGAGCAGTACTTC
NA NA TRBJ2-1 TRBV7-9 CASSLLADEQFF TGTGCCAGCAGCTTACTAGCCGATGAGCAGTTCTTC
NA TRBD2 TRBJ2-7 TRBV7-9 CASSPPSSGGYEQYF TGTGCCAGCAGCCCCCCTTCTAGCGGGGGTTACGAGCAGTACTTC
few TRBD1 TRBJ2-2 TRBV5-5 CASSLAGTGDTGELFF TGTGCCAGCAGCTTAGCCGGGACAGGGGACACCGGGGAGCTGTTTTTT
few NA TRBJ1-5 TRBV5-1 CASSPGQGGHQPQHF TGCGCCAGCAGCCCGGGCCAGGGAGGGCATCAGCCCCAGCATTTT
NA NA TRBJ2-3 TRBV5-1 CASSIGGVADTQYF TGCGCCAGCAGCATAGGGGGGGTGGCAGATACGCAGTATTTT
NA TRBD1 TRBJ2-7 TRBV6-5 CASSYSVTGGNEQYF TGTGCCAGCAGTTACTCAGTGACAGGGGGCAACGAGCAGTACTTC
NA NA TRBJ2-3 TRBV9 CASSDSAGTPDTQYF TGTGCCAGCAGCGACTCGGCGGGGACCCCAGATACGCAGTATTTT
NA NA TRBJ2-1 TRBV14 CASSQGDLRYEADEQFF TGTGCCAGCAGCCAAGGAGACCTTCGGTATGAGGCGGATGAGCAGTTCTTC
NA TRBD2 TRBJ2-1 TRBV6-1 CASSAIGLAGVYYNEQFF TGTGCCAGCAGTGCCATCGGACTAGCGGGAGTGTACTACAATGAGCAGTTCTTC
NA TRBD2 TRBJ2-1 TRBV9 CASSVSGRALDEQFF TGTGCCAGCAGCGTTAGCGGGAGGGCCCTCGATGAGCAGTTCTTC
NA TRBD1 TRBJ2-1 TRBV6-6 CASRGQSYNEQFF TGTGCCAGCAGGGGACAGTCCTACAATGAGCAGTTCTTC
NA TRBD2 TRBJ2-3 TRBV25-1 CASSDGTTNTDTQYF TGTGCCAGCAGTGACGGGACTACCAACACAGATACGCAGTATTTT
NA NA TRBJ1-1 TRBV5-1 CASSFPGYSEAFF TGCGCCAGCAGCTTTCCGGGATATTCTGAAGCTTTCTTT
once TRBD2 TRBJ2-3 TRBV4-1 CASSLVAGGLTDTQYF TGCGCCAGCAGCCTGGTAGCGGGGGGGCTCACAGATACGCAGTATTTT
once TRBD2 TRBJ2-1 TRBV6-4 CASPTGLAGDSEQFF TGTGCCAGCCCCACGGGACTAGCGGGAGACAGTGAGCAGTTCTTC
NA NA TRBJ2-5 TRBV11-2 CASSLVRFPGETQYF TGTGCCAGCAGCTTAGTACGTTTCCCGGGAGAGACCCAGTACTTC
NA TRBD2 TRBJ2-1 TRBV6-2/TRBV6-3 CASSYSGLAGDNEQFF TGTGCCAGCAGTTACTCGGGGTTAGCGGGAGACAATGAGCAGTTCTTC
NA TRBD2 TRBJ2-1 TRBV2 CASSDGTTFYEQFF TGTGCCAGCAGTGACGGGACTACTTTCTATGAGCAGTTCTTC
NA NA TRBJ1-3 TRBV6-5 CASSYRQGAGNTIYF TGTGCCAGCAGTTATCGGCAGGGTGCTGGAAACACCATATATTTT
NA TRBD2 TRBJ2-7 TRBV6-2/TRBV6-3 CASSYVGGTAYEQYF TGTGCCAGCAGTTACGTGGGGGGGACCGCCTACGAGCAGTACTTC
NA NA TRBJ2-3 TRBV19 CASRETDRTDTQYF TGTGCCAGTAGAGAGACAGACCGCACAGATACGCAGTATTTT
NA NA TRBJ1-5 TRBV7-9 CASSLEEGLTPYSNQPQHF TGTGCCAGCAGCTTAGAGGAGGGGCTCACCCCTTATAGCAATCAGCCCCAGCATTTT
NA TRBD1 TRBJ1-2 TRBV5-4 CASSMQGQGLGYTF TGTGCCAGCAGCATGCAGGGACAGGGTCTGGGCTACACCTTC